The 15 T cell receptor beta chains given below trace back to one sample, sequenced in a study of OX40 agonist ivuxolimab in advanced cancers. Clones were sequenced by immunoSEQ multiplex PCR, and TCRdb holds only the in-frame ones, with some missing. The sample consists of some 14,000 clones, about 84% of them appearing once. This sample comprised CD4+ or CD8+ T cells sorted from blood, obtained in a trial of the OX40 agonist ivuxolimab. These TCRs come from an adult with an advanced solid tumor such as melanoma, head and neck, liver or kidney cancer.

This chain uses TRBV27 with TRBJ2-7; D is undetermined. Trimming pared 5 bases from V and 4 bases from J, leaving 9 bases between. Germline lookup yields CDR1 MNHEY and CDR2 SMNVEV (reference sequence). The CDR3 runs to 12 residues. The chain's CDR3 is CASSLDGYEQYF. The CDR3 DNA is TGTGCCAGCAGTCTGGACGGATACGAGCAGTACTTC.

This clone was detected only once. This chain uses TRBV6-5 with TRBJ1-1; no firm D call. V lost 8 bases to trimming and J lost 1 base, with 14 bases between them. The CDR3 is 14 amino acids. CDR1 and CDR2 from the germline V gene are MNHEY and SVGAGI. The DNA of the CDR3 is TGTGCCAGCCTGGACCGGGTCGGGAACACTGAAGCTTTCTTT. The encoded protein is CASLDRVGNTEAFF.

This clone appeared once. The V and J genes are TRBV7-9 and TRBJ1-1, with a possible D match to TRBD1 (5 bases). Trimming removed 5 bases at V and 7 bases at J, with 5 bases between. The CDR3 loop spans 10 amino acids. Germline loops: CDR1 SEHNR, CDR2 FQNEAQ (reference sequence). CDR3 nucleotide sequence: TGTGCCAGCAGCGGGGGTGAAGCTTTCTTT. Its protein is CASSGGEAFF.

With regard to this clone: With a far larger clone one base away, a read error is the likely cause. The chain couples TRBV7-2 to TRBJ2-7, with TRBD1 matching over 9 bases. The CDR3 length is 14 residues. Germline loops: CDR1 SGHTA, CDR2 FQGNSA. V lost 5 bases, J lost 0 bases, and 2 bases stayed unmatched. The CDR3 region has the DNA TGTGCCAGCAGCGGACAGGGGAGCTCCTACGAGCAGTACTTC. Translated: CASSGQGSSYEQYF.

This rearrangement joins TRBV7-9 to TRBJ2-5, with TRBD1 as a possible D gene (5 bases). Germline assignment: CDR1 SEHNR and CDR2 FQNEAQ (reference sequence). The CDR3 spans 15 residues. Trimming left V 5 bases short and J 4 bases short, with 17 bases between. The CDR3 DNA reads TGTGCCAGCAGCCCCCCGGTTGGCCAGGGAGAGACCCAGTACTTC. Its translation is CASSPPVGQGETQYF.

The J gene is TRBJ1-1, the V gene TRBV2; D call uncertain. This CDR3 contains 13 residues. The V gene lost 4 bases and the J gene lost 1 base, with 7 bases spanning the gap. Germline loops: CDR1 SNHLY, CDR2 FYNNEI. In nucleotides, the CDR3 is TGTGCCAGCAGTGTGGCAGGGAACACTGAAGCTTTCTTT. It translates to CASSVAGNTEAFF.

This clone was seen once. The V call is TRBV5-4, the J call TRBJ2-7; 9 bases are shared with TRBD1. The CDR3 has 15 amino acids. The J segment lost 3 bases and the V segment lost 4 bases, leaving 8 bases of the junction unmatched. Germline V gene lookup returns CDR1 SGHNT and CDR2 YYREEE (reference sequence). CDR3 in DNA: TGTGCCAGCAGCCCGCGGGACAGGGAATACTACGAGCAGTACTTC. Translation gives CASSPRDREYYEQYF. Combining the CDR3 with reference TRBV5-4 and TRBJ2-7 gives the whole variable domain ETGVTQSPTHLIKTRGQQVTLRCSSQSGHNTVSWYQQALGQGPQFIFQYYREEENGRGNFPPRFSGLQFPNYSSELNVNALELDDSALYLCASSPRDREYYEQYFGPGTRLTVT.

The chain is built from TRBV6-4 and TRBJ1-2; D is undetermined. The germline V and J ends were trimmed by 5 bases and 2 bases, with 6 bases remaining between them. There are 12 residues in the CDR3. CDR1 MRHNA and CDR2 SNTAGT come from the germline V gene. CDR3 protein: CASSRENYGYTF. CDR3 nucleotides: TGTGCCAGCAGTCGGGAGAACTATGGCTACACCTTC.

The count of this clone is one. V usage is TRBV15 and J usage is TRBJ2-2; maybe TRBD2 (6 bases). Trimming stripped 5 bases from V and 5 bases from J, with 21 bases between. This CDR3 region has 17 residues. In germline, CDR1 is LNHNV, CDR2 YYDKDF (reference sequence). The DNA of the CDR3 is TGTGCCACCAGCCCCGGCAGGGTAGGACTAACTACCGGGGAGCTGTTTTTT. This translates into CATSPGRVGLTTGELFF. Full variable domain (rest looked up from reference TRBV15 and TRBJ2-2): DAMVIQNPRYQVTQFGKPVTLSCSQTLNHNVMYWYQQKSSQAPKLLFHYYDKDFNNEADTPDNFQSRRPNTSFCFLDIRSPGLGDTAMYLCATSPGRVGLTTGELFFGEGSRLTVL.

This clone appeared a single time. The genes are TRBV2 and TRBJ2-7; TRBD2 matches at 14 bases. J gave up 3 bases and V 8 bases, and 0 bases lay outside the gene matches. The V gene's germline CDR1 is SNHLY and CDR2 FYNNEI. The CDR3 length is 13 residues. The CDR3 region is CASGTSGSYEQYF. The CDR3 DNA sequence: TGTGCCAGCGGGACTAGCGGGAGCTACGAGCAGTACTTC.

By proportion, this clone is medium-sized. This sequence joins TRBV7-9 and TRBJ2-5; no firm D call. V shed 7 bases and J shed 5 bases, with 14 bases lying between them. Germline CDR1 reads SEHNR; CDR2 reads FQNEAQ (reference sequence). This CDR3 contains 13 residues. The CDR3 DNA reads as TGTGCCAGCATCCCGGCCGGCTCCGAGACCCAGTACTTC. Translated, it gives CASIPAGSETQYF.

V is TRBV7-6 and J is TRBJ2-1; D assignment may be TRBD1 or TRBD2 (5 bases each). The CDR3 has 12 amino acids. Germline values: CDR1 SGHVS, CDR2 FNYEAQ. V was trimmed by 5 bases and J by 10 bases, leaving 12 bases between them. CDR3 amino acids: CASSGTSFEQFF. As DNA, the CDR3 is TGTGCCAGCAGCGGGACCTCATTCGAGCAGTTCTTC.

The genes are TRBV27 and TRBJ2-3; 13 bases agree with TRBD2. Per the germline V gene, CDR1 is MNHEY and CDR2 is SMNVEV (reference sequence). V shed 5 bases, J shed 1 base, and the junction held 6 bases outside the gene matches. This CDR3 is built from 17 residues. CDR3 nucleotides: TGTGCCAGCAGTCCCTTGGGGACTAGCGGGGGCACAGATACGCAGTATTTT. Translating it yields CASSPLGTSGGTDTQYF.

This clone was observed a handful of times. The CDR3: CASSAQKDGYTF. The CDR3 region has the DNA TGTGCCAGCAGCGCTCAAAAGGATGGCTACACCTTC. This chain links TRBV7-2 with TRBJ1-2; D not certain. The CDR3 spans 12 residues. Germline V gene sequence: CDR1 SGHTA, CDR2 FQGNSA. V lost 5 bases to trimming and J lost 6 bases, with 10 bases between them.

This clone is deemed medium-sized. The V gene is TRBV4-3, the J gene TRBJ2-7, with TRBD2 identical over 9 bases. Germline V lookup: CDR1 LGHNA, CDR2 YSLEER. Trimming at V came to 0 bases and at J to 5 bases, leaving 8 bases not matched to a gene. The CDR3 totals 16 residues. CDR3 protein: CASSQDSGTSPNEQYF. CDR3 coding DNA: TGCGCCAGCAGCCAAGATTCCGGGACTAGCCCCAACGAGCAGTACTTC.